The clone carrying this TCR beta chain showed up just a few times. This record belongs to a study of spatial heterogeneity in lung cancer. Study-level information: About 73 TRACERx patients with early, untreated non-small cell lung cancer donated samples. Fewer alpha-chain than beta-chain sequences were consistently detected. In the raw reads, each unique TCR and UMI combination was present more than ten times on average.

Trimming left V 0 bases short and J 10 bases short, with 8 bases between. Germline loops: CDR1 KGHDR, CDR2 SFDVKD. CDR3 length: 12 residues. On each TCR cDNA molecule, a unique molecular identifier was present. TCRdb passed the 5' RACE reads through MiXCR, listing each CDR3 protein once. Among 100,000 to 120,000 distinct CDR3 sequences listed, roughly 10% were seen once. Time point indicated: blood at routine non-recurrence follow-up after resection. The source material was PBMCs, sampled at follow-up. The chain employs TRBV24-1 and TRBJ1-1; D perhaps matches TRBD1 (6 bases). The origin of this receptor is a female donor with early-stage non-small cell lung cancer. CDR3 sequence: CATSDLEGGAFF. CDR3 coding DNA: TGTGCCACCAGTGATTTGGAGGGGGGAGCTTTCTTT.